This T cell receptor beta chain was documented in a study of early T cells in non-severe SARS-CoV-2 infection (dated by TCRdb to the early 2020s). For the study in its entirety: Because TCR sequencing relied on bulk RNA taken from unsorted whole blood, pairing of alpha and beta chains was not possible.

The germline V gene (reference sequence) specifies DFQATT as CDR1 and SNEGSKA as CDR2. The CDR3 sequence holds 13 residues, the cysteine and phenylalanine included. Only the CDR3 region is kept as DNA, spanning 39 bases read in frame from base 1. V and J are truncated by 2 bases and 4 bases respectively, leaving an intervening sequence of 12 bases. A case-control design nested within a healthcare worker cohort in London, UK, was used, with weekly nasopharyngeal swab PCR tests and blood sampling performed. Healthcare workers were recruited between 23 and 31 March 2020, during the week of the UK lockdown, and were followed weekly for up to about 16 weeks. A remark on this clonotype: The clone's antigen remains unknown. Base-call qualities are not available, and no considerably larger clone is one nucleotide away.

The library was generated by 5' RACE. The listed sequencing device is NextSeq 500. The TCR library protocol attached unique molecular identifiers to individual cDNA molecules to correct for sequencing error and PCR bias. Sequencing covered both TCR alpha and beta chains, and within each sample the abundances of alpha and beta sequences were tightly co-correlated. The study's processing was this. Decombinator V4 was used to annotate TCR sequences for V gene, J gene and CDR3. Expanded TCRs were defined as changing significantly between any two time points under a Poisson model with p below 0.0001. Abundances of TCRs were expressed as counts per million after normalisation to the total number of TCRs sequenced in each sample. MAIT TCRs were defined by TRAV1-2 paired with TRAJ12, TRAJ20 or TRAJ33, and iNKT TCRs by TRAV10 paired with TRAJ18. VDJdb, accessed on 1 November 2021, was searched for TCRs annotated for CMV, EBV and SARS-CoV-2, and TCRs annotated for more than one antigen were excluded. TCRdb redid the processing of the public reads, applying fastp at Q25 and MiXCR, and retained in-frame beta chains. Rows merge per CDR3 protein into single entries with the most common DNA and genes. It is TCRdb's table, rather than the study itself, that gives the V and J calls and clone size. This sample has fewer than 120,000 distinct CDR3 sequences in its table, and 10% to 15% of those were observed once. Around 4% of the sample goes to the ten largest clones.

Broad study findings and their caveats: VDJdb matching was skewed toward anti-spike CD8 responses and likely underestimated virus-specific expansions, missing private and CD4 specificities.

Here the chain combines TRBV20-1 and TRBJ2-7, and the D gene may be TRBD1, 6 bases matching. The starting material was whole blood, obtained at baseline. The sequence was obtained from an adult who was a healthcare worker with PCR-confirmed SARS-CoV-2 infection or an uninfected control (not recorded which). The sequence in DNA is TGCAGTGCTAGACCCAGGGGAAATTACGAGCAGTACTTC. Its amino acids are CSARPRGNYEQYF.